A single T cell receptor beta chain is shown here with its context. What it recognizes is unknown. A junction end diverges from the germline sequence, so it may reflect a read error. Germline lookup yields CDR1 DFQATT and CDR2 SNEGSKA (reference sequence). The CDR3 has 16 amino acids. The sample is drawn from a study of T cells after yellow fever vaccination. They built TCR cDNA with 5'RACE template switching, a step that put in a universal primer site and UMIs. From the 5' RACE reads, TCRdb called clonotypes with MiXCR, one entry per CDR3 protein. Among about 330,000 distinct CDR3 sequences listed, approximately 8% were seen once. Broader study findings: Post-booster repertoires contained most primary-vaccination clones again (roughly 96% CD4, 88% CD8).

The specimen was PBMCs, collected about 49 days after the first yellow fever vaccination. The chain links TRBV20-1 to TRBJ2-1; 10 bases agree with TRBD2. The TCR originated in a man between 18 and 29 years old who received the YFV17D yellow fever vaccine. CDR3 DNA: TGCTGTGCTAGAATAGCTAGCGGGGGTTCTTACAATGAGCAGTTCTTC. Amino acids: CCARIASGGSYNEQFF.